What follows are 5 T cell receptor beta chains derived from one specimen sequenced in a study of identical twins. TCRdb fed the 5' RACE reads into MiXCR, producing one record per CDR3 protein. The table has roughly 1,500,000 distinct CDR3 sequences, more than 30% seen once. Sequencing was done on a sample of cord blood. All receptors derive from a newborn girl in good health.

This clonotype was seen only a few times. This chain joins TRBV13 and TRBJ1-6; D is undetermined. The CDR3 loop spans 16 amino acids. The germline V gene has CDR1 PRHDT and CDR2 FYEKMQ (reference sequence). V was trimmed by 5 bases and J by 2 bases, leaving 13 bases between them. CDR3 amino acids: CASSRGGRTYNSPLHF. The CDR3 DNA is TGTGCCAGCAGCCGTGGTGGGAGGACCTATAATTCACCCCTCCACTTT.

This clonotype was observed a few times. The rearrangement joins TRBV5-1 to TRBJ2-1; 10 bases match TRBD2. Germline CDR1 is SGHRS and CDR2 is YFSETQ. V shed 3 bases, J shed 8 bases, and the junction held 2 bases outside the gene matches. There are 13 residues in the CDR3. The CDR3 DNA reads as TGCGCCAGCAGCTGGACTAGCGGATATGAGCAGTTCTTC. Its translation: CASSWTSGYEQFF.

The chain links TRBV20-1 to TRBJ1-6, with D hard to call. Between the trimmed V and J ends, which lost 3 bases and 7 bases, there was a span of 13 bases. The CDR3 extends over 14 amino acids. Germline loops: CDR1 DFQATT, CDR2 SNEGSKA (reference sequence). CDR3 bases: TGCAGTGCTAGGGGCCAGAGGCAAAATTCACCCCTCCACTTT. Its protein is CSARGQRQNSPLHF.

The chain employs TRBV14 and TRBJ2-2, with D perhaps matching TRBD2 (5 bases). The CDR3 contains 17 residues. Germline assignment: CDR1 SGHDN and CDR2 FVKESK. Between the trimmed V and J ends, which lost 1 base and 3 bases, there was a span of 15 bases. CDR3 DNA sequence: TGTGCCAGCAGCCAAGCCCTCGGACGGGGAGACACCGGGGAGCTGTTTTTT. As protein: CASSQALGRGDTGELFF.

This chain links TRBV13 with TRBJ2-1; 7 positions match TRBD2. In germline, CDR1 is PRHDT, CDR2 FYEKMQ (reference sequence). J lost 8 bases, V lost 6 bases, and 10 bases had no gene match. The CDR3 runs to 14 residues. The CDR3 loop reads CASSFSGRYDEQFF. The DNA of the CDR3 is TGTGCCAGCAGTTTTAGCGGGCGATACGATGAGCAGTTCTTC. Full variable domain (outside the CDR3, taken from reference TRBV13 and TRBJ2-1): AAGVIQSPRHLIKEKRETATLKCYPIPRHDTVYWYQQGPGQDPQFLISFYEKMQSDKGSIPDRFSAQQFSDYHSELNMSSLELGDSALYFCASSFSGRYDEQFFGPGTRLTVL.